This T cell receptor (beta chain) was recovered during a study of blood T cells in healthy people across ages. Worth noting for this clonotype: What it binds is unknown. At one end the junction does not follow the germline gene, possibly because of a read error.

Using a J-beta primer mix together with a sample-barcoded 5' primer, a second PCR was run for roughly 7 to 11 cycles. Sequencing yielded, for each sample, at least 3 million paired-end reads carrying CDR3. TCRdb analysed the 5' RACE reads with MiXCR anew, one entry per CDR3 protein. Counted here are over 550,000 distinct CDR3 sequences, roughly 31% occurring once; the ten biggest clones make up approximately 14%. Donors were systemically healthy Caucasian individuals from Russia aged roughly 6 to 100 years. Isolation per sample recovered at least 7 million PBMCs. General study findings and limits: Long-lived donors exceeded aged donors in naive CD4+ cells and diversity.

The sequenced material came from blood. This receptor was taken from a woman older than 75 in good health.

The CDR3 DNA is TGTGCCAGCAGGGAACAGGGTTCCTACAAGCAGTACTTC. This sequence encodes CASREQGSYKQYF. The chain links TRBV28 to TRBJ2-7; perhaps TRBD1 as D (6 bases). The CDR3 extends over 13 amino acids. CDR1 is MDHEN, CDR2 SYDVKM, per germline.